This record looks at one T cell receptor beta chain sequence and its context. The antigen is unknown. CDR1 is SGDLS and CDR2 is YYNGEE in the germline V gene. The CDR3 covers 15 residues. With 0 bases removed from V and 4 bases from J, the gap between germline ends came to 13 bases. The sample originates from a study of shared clonotypes between healthy human individuals. Looking at the study overall: Researchers assigned three CD4 naive, three CD4 memory, two CD8 naive and one CD8 memory plate to each donor.

The method was immunoSEQ multiplex PCR; TCRdb's version includes in-frame clones alone and lacks a portion of them. Here the sample spans around 1,900,000 clones, 90% to 95% being singletons. General study findings and limits: A generally larger estimated richness was seen in naive subsets than in memory subsets. Rarefaction exposed incomplete sorted-subset sequencing despite large depth. Read depth was anticipated to influence clonotype sharing among donors.

CD45RO-negative CD8 cells positively selected for CCR7 made up the naive population, which excluded terminally differentiated effector memory CD45RA+ cells. Material: naive CD8+ T cells from PBMCs. The J gene is TRBJ1-2, the V gene TRBV9; D possibly corresponds to TRBD1 (6 bases). The source is a man aged 18 to 29 in good health. Some clones in this sample may be carry-over from other donors' samples. CDR3 nucleotides: TGTGCCAGCAGCGTAGATTCGGGGGGCGGCTATGGCTACACCTTC. It is translated as CASSVDSGGGYGYTF.